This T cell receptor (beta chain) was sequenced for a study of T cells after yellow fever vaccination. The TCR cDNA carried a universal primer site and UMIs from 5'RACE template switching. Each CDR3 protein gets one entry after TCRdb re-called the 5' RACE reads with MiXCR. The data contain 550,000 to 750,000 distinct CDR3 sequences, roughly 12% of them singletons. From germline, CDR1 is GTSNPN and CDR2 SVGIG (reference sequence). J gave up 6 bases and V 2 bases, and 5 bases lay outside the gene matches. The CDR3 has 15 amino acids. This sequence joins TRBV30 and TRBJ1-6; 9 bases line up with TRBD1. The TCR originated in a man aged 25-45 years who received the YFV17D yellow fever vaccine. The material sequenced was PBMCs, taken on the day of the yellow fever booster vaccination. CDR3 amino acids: CAWSKDRGSNSPLHF. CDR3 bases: TGTGCCTGGAGTAAGGACAGGGGTAGTAATTCACCCCTCCACTTT. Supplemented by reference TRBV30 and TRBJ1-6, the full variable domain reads SQTIHQWPATLVQPVGSPLSLECTVEGTSNPNLYWYRQAAGRGLQLLFYSVGIGQISSEVPQNLSASRPQDRQFILSSKKLLLSDSGFYLCAWSKDRGSNSPLHFGNGTRLTVT.